This TCR beta chain was sequenced in a study of OX40 agonist ivuxolimab in advanced cancers. In the study overall: Patients in dose escalation had liver, melanoma, kidney or head and neck cancers. A male proportion of under 90% was recorded, with mean age about 54 years and range about 23 to 90.

About this clone itself: Its matching antigen is unknown.

Overall study results and limits: Doses of 0.1 to 3.0 mg/kg were accompanied by clonal expansion of CD4+ and CD8+ blood T cells by week 6.

Sequencing was performed with immunoSEQ multiplex PCR; in TCRdb, only in-frame clones are kept and a portion is missing. The sample has more than 45,000 clones; roughly nine tenths are singletons. This CDR3 region has 12 residues. V gave up 7 bases and J gave up 1 base, with 11 bases separating them. Germline assignment: CDR1 SQVTM and CDR2 ANQGSEA. The source of this sequence is an adult with an advanced solid tumor such as melanoma, head and neck, liver or kidney cancer. Sequences were derived from CD4+ or CD8+ T cells sorted from blood, sampled in a trial of the OX40 agonist ivuxolimab. V and J are TRBV29-1 and TRBJ2-7, with D perhaps TRBD1 (6 bases). The CDR3 nucleotides are TGCAGCGCTGGGGACAAGTCCTACGAGCAGTACTTC. This gives the protein CSAGDKSYEQYF.